Listed here are 24 T cell receptor beta chains from one sample, sequenced in a study of blood T cell repertoires in COVID-19 (TCRdb year 2020). Libraries were built with the immunoSEQ multiplex PCR assay. TCRdb provides this immuneACCESS table in a form limited to in-frame rearrangements. Some clones are lacking; in checked studies, under half of them reflect an unresolved V gene, and why the rest are absent is not known. Within this sample are about 320,000 clones, with around 90% of them counted one time only. Approximately 4.7% of the sample comes from the top ten. The specimen sequenced was PBMCs or T cells enriched from blood (not recorded which). The receptors derive from a man in his 60s who had recovered from COVID-19.

The chain recombines TRBV6-5 with TRBJ2-4; D perhaps matches TRBD1 (5 bases). Germline V gene sequence: CDR1 MNHEY, CDR2 SVGAGI. The CDR3 has 15 residues. The ends were cut back, 0 bases at V and 7 bases at J, with 13 bases in the middle. CDR3: CASSYSGPKGNIQYF. The CDR3 nucleotides read TGTGCCAGCAGTTACTCTGGTCCTAAGGGGAACATTCAGTACTTC.

The CDR3 loop is CASLSILDTEAFF. DNA of the CDR3: TGTGCCAGCCTTAGTATTTTGGACACTGAAGCTTTCTTT. The genes are TRBV25-1 and TRBJ1-1; no clear D. This CDR3 spans 13 amino acids. CDR1 MGHDK and CDR2 SYGVNS come from the germline V gene. The V end was cut by 8 bases, the J end by 3 bases, with 13 bases between.

This rearrangement joins TRBV24-1 to TRBJ1-1, with D perhaps matching TRBD1 (6 bases). Germline V gene data show CDR1 as KGHDR and CDR2 as SFDVKD. V was shortened by 6 bases and J by 3 bases, with 16 bases between the two germline ends. The CDR3 extends over 15 amino acids. For the CDR3, the DNA is TGTGCCACCAGTAATGTTAGGGGGTCGCACACTGAAGCTTTCTTT. Protein product: CATSNVRGSHTEAFF.

The chain uses TRBV11-2 and TRBJ2-3, with D tentatively TRBD2 (6 bases). The CDR3 has 16 amino acids. CDR1 SGHAT and CDR2 FQNNGV come from the germline V gene. V lost 0 bases and J 4 bases, leaving 14 bases between the germline ends. The CDR3 nucleotides are TGTGCCAGCAGCTTAGATGGAGGGAGGCCCCCAGATACGCAGTATTTT. This gives the protein CASSLDGGRPPDTQYF.

CDR3 sequence reads: CASSRRGADQPQHF. For the CDR3, the DNA is TGTGCCAGCAGCAGGCGGGGGGCGGATCAGCCCCAGCATTTT. This chain joins TRBV5-6 and TRBJ1-5; weak D call: TRBD1 (6 bases). Germline CDR1 reads SGHDT; CDR2 reads YYEEEE. This CDR3 is built from 14 residues. Trimming removed 4 bases at V and 5 bases at J, with 13 bases between.

The genes are TRBV29-1 and TRBJ1-2; D remains unclear. The germline V gene encodes CDR1 SQVTM and CDR2 ANQGSEA. The V end lost 2 bases, the J end lost 3 bases, and 13 bases lay between the germline ends. The CDR3 is 14 amino acids. The CDR3: CSVENLAAYYGYTF. The CDR3 DNA reads as TGCAGCGTTGAAAATTTAGCGGCGTACTATGGCTACACCTTC.

This clone was observed a single time. The rearrangement uses TRBV5-1 and TRBJ2-3, with 13 nucleotides matching TRBD2. This CDR3 has 16 residues. J gave up 1 base and V 3 bases, and 2 bases lay outside the gene matches. Germline values: CDR1 SGHRS, CDR2 YFSETQ. CDR3 coding DNA: TGCGCCAGCAGCTGGACTAGCGGGAGTGGCACAGATACGCAGTATTTT. Encoded protein: CASSWTSGSGTDTQYF. Full variable domain (missing parts from reference TRBV5-1 and TRBJ2-3): KAGVTQTPRYLIKTRGQQVTLSCSPISGHRSVSWYQQTPGQGLQFLFEYFSETQRNKGNFPGRFSGRQFSNSRSEMNVSTLELGDSALYLCASSWTSGSGTDTQYFGPGTRLTVL.

The chain is built from TRBV27 and TRBJ2-7; 8 bases map to TRBD1. CDR1 and CDR2 (germline): MNHEY, SMNVEV (reference sequence). The CDR3 is 15 amino acids. V was pared by 4 bases and J by 2 bases, with 7 bases of the junction left unmatched. The CDR3 here is CASSSRDRLPYEQYF. The DNA of the CDR3 is TGTGCCAGCAGTTCCCGGGACAGGTTACCCTACGAGCAGTACTTC.

This rearrangement joins TRBV7-2 to TRBJ2-4, with a weak D call TRBD1 (6 bases). V was trimmed by 1 base and J by 0 bases, leaving 10 bases between them. Germline CDR1 and CDR2: SGHTA and FQGNSA. The CDR3 loop spans 16 amino acids. DNA of the CDR3: TGTGCCAGCAGCTTAGACGTCAGGGGAGCCAAAAACATTCAGTACTTC. Encoded protein: CASSLDVRGAKNIQYF.

The CDR3 loop reads CASSGGTRGGGTQYF. In nucleotides, the CDR3 is TGTGCCAGCAGCGGCGGGACTAGGGGAGGGGGTACGCAGTATTTT. The V call is TRBV7-3, the J call TRBJ2-3; 8 bases are shared with TRBD2. J gave up 8 bases and V 5 bases, and 12 bases lay outside the gene matches. The CDR3 extends over 15 amino acids. Germline V gene sequence: CDR1 SGHTA, CDR2 FQGTGA.

The rearrangement joins TRBV18 to TRBJ1-2, with TRBD1 identical over 9 bases. After removal of 4 bases from V and 3 bases from J, the junction contained 6 bases not matched to a gene. CDR3 length: 15 amino acids. In germline, CDR1 is KGHSH, CDR2 LQKENI. DNA of the CDR3: TGTGCCAGCTCACTCCGGGACAGGGCTGACTATGGCTACACCTTC. Translation gives CASSLRDRADYGYTF. Full variable domain (remainder filled in from reference TRBV18 and TRBJ1-2): NAGVMQNPRHLVRRRGQEARLRCSPMKGHSHVYWYRQLPEEGLKFMVYLQKENIIDESGMPKERFSAEFPKEGPSILRIQQVVRGDSAAYFCASSLRDRADYGYTFGSGTRLTVV.

This chain's CDR3 is CASSLVSRSYEQYF. CDR3 bases: TGTGCCAGCAGCTTAGTAAGTCGGTCCTACGAGCAGTACTTC. The chain carries TRBV7-9 and TRBJ2-7; D gene unclear. The length of the CDR3 is 14 residues. Germline-derived CDR1 and CDR2 are SEHNR and FQNEAQ (reference sequence). V shed 1 base and J shed 1 base, with 8 bases lying between them. The full variable domain, in which reference TRBV7-9 and TRBJ2-7 provide the parts outside the CDR3, is DTGVSQNPRHKITKRGQNVTFRCDPISEHNRLYWYRQTLGQGPEFLTYFQNEAQLEKSRLLSDRFSAERPKGSFSTLEIQRTEQGDSAMYLCASSLVSRSYEQYFGPGTRLTVT.

The J gene is TRBJ2-5, the V gene TRBV19; D call uncertain. V dropped 3 bases and J dropped 0 bases, with 11 bases sitting between them. Per germline, CDR1 LNHDA and CDR2 SQIVND (reference sequence). This CDR3 comprises 15 residues. CDR3 loop: CASSMFPEYQETQYF. CDR3 DNA: TGTGCCAGTAGTATGTTTCCGGAGTACCAAGAGACCCAGTACTTC.

The chain links TRBV7-9 to TRBJ1-1; D not certain. In germline, CDR1 is SEHNR, CDR2 FQNEAQ (reference sequence). The CDR3 consists of 12 residues. Trimming cost V 9 bases and J 4 bases, with 12 bases left between them. CDR3 DNA sequence: TGTGCCAGTATCCGTGGAGCCACTGAAGCTTTCTTT. Protein: CASIRGATEAFF.

The chain couples TRBV19 to TRBJ2-7, with 7 bases identical to TRBD2. Trimming at V came to 9 bases and at J to 11 bases, leaving 7 bases not matched to a gene. Germline values: CDR1 LNHDA, CDR2 SQIVND (reference sequence). The CDR3 contains 10 residues. The CDR3 spells CARRGVVEYF. The CDR3 bases are TGTGCCAGACGGGGGGTTGTTGAGTACTTC.

This chain links TRBV3-1 (or the pseudogene TRBV3-2) with TRBJ1-2; no definite D call. V was trimmed by 10 bases and J by 1 base, leaving 10 bases between them. Germline V gives CDR1 LGHDT, CDR2 YNNKEL (reference sequence). CDR3 length: 12 amino acids. CDR3 nucleotide sequence: TGTGCCACCCGGGGAGGTAACTATGGCTACACCTTC. Amino acid sequence: CATRGGNYGYTF.

V and J are TRBV3-1 (or the pseudogene TRBV3-2) and TRBJ2-3; TRBD2 matches 10 bases. The V segment lost 4 bases and the J segment 2 bases; nucleotides outside the gene matches: 6. The CDR3 has 16 residues. Germline-derived CDR1 and CDR2 are LGHDT and YNNKEL (reference sequence). CDR3 region: CASSLRTSGYTDTQYF. In DNA, the CDR3 is TGTGCCAGCAGCCTACGGACTAGCGGCTACACAGATACGCAGTATTTT.

This clone was detected once. This chain links TRBV6-5 with TRBJ1-4; tentatively, D is TRBD1 (6 bases). The CDR3 is made up of 15 amino acids. CDR1 and CDR2 (germline): MNHEY, SVGAGI. Trimming left V 6 bases short and J 0 bases short, with 11 bases between. The CDR3 coding sequence is TGTGCCAGCAGCAGGAGGACAGCAACTAATGAAAAACTGTTTTTT. Translating gives CASSRRTATNEKLFF.

This clone has more than one count but fewer than ten. This chain links TRBV5-4 with TRBJ1-2; 9 bases fit TRBD1. Germline values: CDR1 SGHNT, CDR2 YYREEE (reference sequence). After removal of 4 bases from V and 8 bases from J, the junction contained 9 bases not matched to a gene. CDR3 length: 14 residues. In DNA, the CDR3 is TGTGCCAGCAGCCCACAACAGGGGGCCCGAGGCTACACCTTC. As protein: CASSPQQGARGYTF.

The J gene is TRBJ2-1, the V gene TRBV9, with 7 bases identical to TRBD2. Germline-derived CDR1 and CDR2 are SGDLS and YYNGEE. Unmatched junction bases numbered 5, after V lost 2 bases and J lost 6 bases. There are 14 residues in the CDR3. CDR3 bases: TGTGCCAGCAGCGTGCTCGGGACTACCAATGAGCAGTTCTTC. This encodes CASSVLGTTNEQFF.

This clone appeared a single time. The rearrangement links TRBV20-1 to TRBJ1-6; D is undetermined. Germline CDR1 is DFQATT and CDR2 is SNEGSKA (reference sequence). CDR3 length equals 16 residues. V dropped 3 bases and J dropped 10 bases, with 22 bases sitting between them. DNA of the CDR3: TGCAGTGCTAGTCGTTCGGGAGCATACCCCCCGTCACCCCTCCACTTT. Amino acid sequence: CSASRSGAYPPSPLHF.

The V and J genes are TRBV5-4 and TRBJ2-5; 14 bases align to TRBD2. The CDR3 has 16 amino acids. CDR1 is SGHNT, CDR2 YYREEE, per germline (reference sequence). Trimming took 4 bases from V and 5 from J; bases not matched to a gene: 7. The CDR3 here is CASSRGTSGSRETQYF. Here the CDR3 DNA reads TGTGCCAGCAGCAGAGGGACTAGCGGGAGTCGGGAGACCCAGTACTTC.

This chain uses TRBV11-2 with TRBJ2-7; 9 positions agree with TRBD2. CDR3 length: 16 residues. From germline, CDR1 is SGHAT and CDR2 FQNNGV. The trim removed 5 bases at V and 1 base at J, leaving 9 bases unmatched. The CDR3 reads CASSLLLTSGSYEQYF. CDR3 nucleotide sequence: TGTGCCAGCAGCCTACTATTGACTAGCGGTTCCTACGAGCAGTACTTC.

This clone was recorded only once. In DNA form, the CDR3 reads TGTGCCAGCAGCCAAGAAGCGGGAGTGGCCTACAATGAGCAGTTCTTC. This sequence encodes CASSQEAGVAYNEQFF. This chain connects TRBV3-1 (or the pseudogene TRBV3-2) to TRBJ2-1; 8 bases match TRBD2. The V gene end was trimmed by 0 bases and the J gene end by 2 bases; junction bases not matched to a gene: 3. The length of the CDR3 is 16 residues. Per germline, CDR1 LGHDT and CDR2 YNNKEL (reference sequence).